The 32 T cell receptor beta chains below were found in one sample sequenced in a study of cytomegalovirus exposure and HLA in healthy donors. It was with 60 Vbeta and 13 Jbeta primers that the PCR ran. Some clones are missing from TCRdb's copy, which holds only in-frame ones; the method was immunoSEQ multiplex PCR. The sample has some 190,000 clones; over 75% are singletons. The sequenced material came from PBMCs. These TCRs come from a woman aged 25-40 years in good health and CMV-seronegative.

The CDR3 here is CAWKDRAHNSPLHF. In DNA form, the CDR3 reads TGTGCCTGGAAAGACAGGGCACATAATTCACCCCTCCACTTT. This chain connects TRBV30 to TRBJ1-6; TRBD1 matches 7 bases. Per the germline V gene, CDR1 is GTSNPN and CDR2 is SVGIG (reference sequence). The CDR3 extends over 14 amino acids. V dropped 4 bases and J dropped 5; count of bases not matched to a gene: 5.

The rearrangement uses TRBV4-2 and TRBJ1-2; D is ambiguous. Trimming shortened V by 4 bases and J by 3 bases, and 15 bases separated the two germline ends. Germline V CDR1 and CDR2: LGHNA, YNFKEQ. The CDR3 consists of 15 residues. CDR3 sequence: CASSPRSGEYYGYTF. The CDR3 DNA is TGTGCCAGCAGCCCGCGGAGCGGGGAGTACTATGGCTACACCTTC.

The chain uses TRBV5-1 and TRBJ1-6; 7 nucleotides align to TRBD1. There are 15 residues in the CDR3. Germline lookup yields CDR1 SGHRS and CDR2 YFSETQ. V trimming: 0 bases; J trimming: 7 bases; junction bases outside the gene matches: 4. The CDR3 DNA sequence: TGCGCCAGCAGCTTGGAAGGGACAGAGAATTCACCCCTCCACTTT. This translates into CASSLEGTENSPLHF.

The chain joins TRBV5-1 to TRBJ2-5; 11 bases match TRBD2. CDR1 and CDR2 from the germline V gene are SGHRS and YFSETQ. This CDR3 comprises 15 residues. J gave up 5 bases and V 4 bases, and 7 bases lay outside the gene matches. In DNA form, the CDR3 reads TGCGCCAGCAGCAACCTAGCGGGGGGCCCCGAGACCCAGTACTTC. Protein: CASSNLAGGPETQYF.

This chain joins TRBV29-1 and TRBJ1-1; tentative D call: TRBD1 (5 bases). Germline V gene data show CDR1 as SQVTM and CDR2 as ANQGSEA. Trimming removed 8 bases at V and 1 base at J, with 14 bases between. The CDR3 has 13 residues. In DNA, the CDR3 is TGCAGCTCACAGGCGGGGTGGAACACTGAAGCTTTCTTT. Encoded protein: CSSQAGWNTEAFF.

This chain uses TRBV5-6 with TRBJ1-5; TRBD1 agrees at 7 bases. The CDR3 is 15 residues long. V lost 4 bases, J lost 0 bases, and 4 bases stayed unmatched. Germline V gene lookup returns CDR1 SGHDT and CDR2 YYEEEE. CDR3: CASSRGQLSNQPQHF. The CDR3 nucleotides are TGTGCCAGCAGCCGGGGACAGCTTAGCAATCAGCCCCAGCATTTT.

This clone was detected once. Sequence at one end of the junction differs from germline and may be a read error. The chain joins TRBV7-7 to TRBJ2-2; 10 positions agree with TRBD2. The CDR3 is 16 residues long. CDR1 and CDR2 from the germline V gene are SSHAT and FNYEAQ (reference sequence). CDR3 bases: TGTGCTAGCAGCTGGTCTAGCGGGGGGAACACCGGGGAGCTGTTTTTT. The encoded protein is CASSWSSGGNTGELFF.

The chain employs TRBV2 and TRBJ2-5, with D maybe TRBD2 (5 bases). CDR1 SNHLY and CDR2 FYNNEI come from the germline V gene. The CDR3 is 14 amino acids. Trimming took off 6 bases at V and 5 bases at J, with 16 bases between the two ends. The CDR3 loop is CASRPTRPPETQYF. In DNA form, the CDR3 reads TGTGCCAGCAGGCCAACTAGACCCCCGGAGACCCAGTACTTC.

This chain's CDR3 is CASSVVGETQYF. CDR3 in DNA: TGTGCCAGCAGCGTAGTGGGCGAGACCCAGTACTTC. This sequence joins TRBV9 and TRBJ2-5; D gene unclear. Trimming took 0 bases from V and 5 from J, leaving 5 bases between them. The CDR3 totals 12 residues. Germline V gives CDR1 SGDLS, CDR2 YYNGEE.

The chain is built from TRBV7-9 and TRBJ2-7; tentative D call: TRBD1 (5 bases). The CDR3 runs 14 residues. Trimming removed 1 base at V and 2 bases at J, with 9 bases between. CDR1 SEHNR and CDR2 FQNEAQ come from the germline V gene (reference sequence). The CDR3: CASSLEKGPYEQYF. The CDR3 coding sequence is TGTGCCAGCAGCTTAGAAAAGGGGCCCTACGAGCAGTACTTC.

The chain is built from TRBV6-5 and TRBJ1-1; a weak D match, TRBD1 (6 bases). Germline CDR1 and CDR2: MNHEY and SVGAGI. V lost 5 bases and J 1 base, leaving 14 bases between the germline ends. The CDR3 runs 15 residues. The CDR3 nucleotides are TGTGCCAGCAGTCACCGGGACACCCCGAACACTGAAGCTTTCTTT. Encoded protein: CASSHRDTPNTEAFF.

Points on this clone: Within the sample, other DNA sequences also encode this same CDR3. CDR3 residues: CAWSLSTDTQYF. The CDR3, as DNA: TGTGCCTGGAGCCTGAGCACAGATACGCAGTATTTT. The rearrangement links TRBV30 to TRBJ2-3; D ambiguous. The CDR3 totals 12 residues. The V gene's germline CDR1 is GTSNPN and CDR2 SVGIG (reference sequence). Trimming shortened V by 3 bases and J by 0 bases, and 4 bases separated the two germline ends.

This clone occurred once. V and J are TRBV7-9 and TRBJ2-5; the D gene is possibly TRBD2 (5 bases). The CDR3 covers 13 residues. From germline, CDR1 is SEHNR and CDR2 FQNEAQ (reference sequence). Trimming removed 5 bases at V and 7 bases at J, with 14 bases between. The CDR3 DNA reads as TGTGCCAGCAGCCGGCCCGGGGTGGGGACCCAGTACTTC. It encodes CASSRPGVGTQYF. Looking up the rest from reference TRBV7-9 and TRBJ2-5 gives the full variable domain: DTGVSQNPRHKITKRGQNVTFRCDPISEHNRLYWYRQTLGQGPEFLTYFQNEAQLEKSRLLSDRFSAERPKGSFSTLEIQRTEQGDSAMYLCASSRPGVGTQYFGPGTRLLVL.

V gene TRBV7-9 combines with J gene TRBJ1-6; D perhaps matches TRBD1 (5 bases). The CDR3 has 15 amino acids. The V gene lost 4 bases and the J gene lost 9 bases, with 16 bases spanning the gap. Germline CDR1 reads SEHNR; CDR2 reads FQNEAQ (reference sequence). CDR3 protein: CASSSGEWGGSPLHF. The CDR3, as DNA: TGTGCCAGCAGCTCAGGAGAGTGGGGCGGTTCACCCCTCCACTTT.

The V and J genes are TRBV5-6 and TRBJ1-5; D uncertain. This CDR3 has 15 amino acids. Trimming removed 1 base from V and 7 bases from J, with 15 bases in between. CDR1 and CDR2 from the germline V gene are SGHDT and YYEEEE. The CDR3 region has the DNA TGTGCCAGCAGCTTGATGGCGGGGTTGGACCAGCCCCAGCATTTT. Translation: CASSLMAGLDQPQHF.

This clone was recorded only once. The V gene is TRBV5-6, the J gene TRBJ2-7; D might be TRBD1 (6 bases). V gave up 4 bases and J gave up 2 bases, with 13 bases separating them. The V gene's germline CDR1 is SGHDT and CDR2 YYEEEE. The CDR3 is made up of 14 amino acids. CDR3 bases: TGTGCCAGCAGCCTTCCAGGACAGACCTACGAGCAGTACTTC. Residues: CASSLPGQTYEQYF. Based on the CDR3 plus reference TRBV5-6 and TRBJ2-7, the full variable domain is DAGVTQSPTHLIKTRGQQVTLRCSPKSGHDTVSWYQQALGQGPQFIFQYYEEEERQRGNFPDRFSGHQFPNYSSELNVNALLLGDSALYLCASSLPGQTYEQYFGPGTRLTVT.

Here the CDR3 reads CASSEAARPLEAFF. For the CDR3, the DNA is TGTGCCAGCAGTGAAGCGGCCAGGCCACTGGAAGCTTTCTTT. The chain carries TRBV6-1 and TRBJ1-1; D remains ambiguous. The V gene lost 0 bases and the J gene lost 8 bases, with 13 bases spanning the gap. This CDR3 is built from 14 residues. The germline V gene encodes CDR1 MNHNS and CDR2 SASEGT.

CDR3 in amino acids: CASSSAGISYEQYF. The CDR3 region has the DNA TGTGCCAGCAGTTCGGCGGGAATCAGCTACGAGCAGTACTTC. This chain connects TRBV6-5 to TRBJ2-7, with D possibly TRBD2 on 6 matching bases. This CDR3 is 14 amino acids long. Trimming removed 4 bases from V and 3 bases from J, with 13 bases in between. Germline V gives CDR1 MNHEY, CDR2 SVGAGI.

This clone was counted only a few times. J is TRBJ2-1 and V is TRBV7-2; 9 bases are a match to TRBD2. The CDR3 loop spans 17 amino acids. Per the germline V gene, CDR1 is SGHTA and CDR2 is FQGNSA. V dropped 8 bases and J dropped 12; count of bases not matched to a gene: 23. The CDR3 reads CASGRREGLAFGGGQFF. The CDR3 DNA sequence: TGTGCCAGCGGCAGGAGGGAAGGACTAGCGTTTGGCGGGGGGCAGTTCTTC.

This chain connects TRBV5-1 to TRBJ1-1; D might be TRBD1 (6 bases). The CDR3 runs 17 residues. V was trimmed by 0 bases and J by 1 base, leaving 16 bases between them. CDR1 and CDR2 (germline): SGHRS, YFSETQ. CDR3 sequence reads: CASSLGAQTGGNTEAFF. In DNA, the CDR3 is TGCGCCAGCAGCTTGGGGGCACAGACAGGAGGGAACACTGAAGCTTTCTTT.

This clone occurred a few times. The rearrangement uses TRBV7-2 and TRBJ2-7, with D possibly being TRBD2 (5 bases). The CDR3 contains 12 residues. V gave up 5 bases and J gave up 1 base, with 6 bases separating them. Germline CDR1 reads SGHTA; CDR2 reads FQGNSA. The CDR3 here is CASSGGSYEQYF. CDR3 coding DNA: TGTGCCAGCAGCGGCGGGTCCTACGAGCAGTACTTC.

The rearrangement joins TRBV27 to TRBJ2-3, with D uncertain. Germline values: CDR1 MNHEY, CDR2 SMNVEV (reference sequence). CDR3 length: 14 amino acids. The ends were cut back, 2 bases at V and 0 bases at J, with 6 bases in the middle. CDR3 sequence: CASSLVGSTDTQYF. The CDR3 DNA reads TGTGCCAGCAGTTTAGTCGGGAGCACAGATACGCAGTATTTT.

The CDR3 loop is CSVEGHMGVTEAFF. The CDR3 DNA follows: TGCAGCGTTGAGGGACACATGGGGGTCACTGAAGCTTTCTTT. The chain uses TRBV29-1 and TRBJ1-1; D may be TRBD1 (6 bases). The V gene lost 3 bases and the J gene lost 4 bases, with 15 bases spanning the gap. CDR1 and CDR2 (germline): SQVTM, ANQGSEA. This CDR3 has 14 amino acids.

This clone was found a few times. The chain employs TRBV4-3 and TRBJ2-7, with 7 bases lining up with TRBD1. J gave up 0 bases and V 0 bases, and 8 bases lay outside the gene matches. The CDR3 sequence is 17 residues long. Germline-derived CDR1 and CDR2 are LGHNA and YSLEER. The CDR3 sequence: CASSQDLGTVFSYEQYF. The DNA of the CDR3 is TGCGCCAGCAGCCAAGACCTTGGGACAGTATTCTCCTACGAGCAGTACTTC.

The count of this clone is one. CDR3 protein: CASSLGTAADTQYF. The CDR3 nucleotides are TGCGCCAGCAGCTTGGGAACGGCGGCGGATACGCAGTATTTT. The V call is TRBV5-1, the J call TRBJ2-3; D is unclear. V lost 0 bases and J 6 bases, leaving 11 bases between the germline ends. The germline gives CDR1 SGHRS, CDR2 YFSETQ. The CDR3 covers 14 residues.

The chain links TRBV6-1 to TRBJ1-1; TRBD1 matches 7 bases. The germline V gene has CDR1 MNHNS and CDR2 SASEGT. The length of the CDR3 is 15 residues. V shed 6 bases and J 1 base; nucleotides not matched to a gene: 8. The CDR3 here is CASREGQIRNTEAFF. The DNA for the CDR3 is TGTGCCAGCAGAGAGGGACAGATCCGGAACACTGAAGCTTTCTTT.

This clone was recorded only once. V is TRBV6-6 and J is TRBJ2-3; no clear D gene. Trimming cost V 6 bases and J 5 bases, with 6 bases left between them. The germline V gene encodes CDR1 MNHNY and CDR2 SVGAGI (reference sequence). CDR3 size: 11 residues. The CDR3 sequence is CASRLGDTQYF. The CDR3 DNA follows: TGTGCCAGCAGACTCGGAGATACGCAGTATTTT.

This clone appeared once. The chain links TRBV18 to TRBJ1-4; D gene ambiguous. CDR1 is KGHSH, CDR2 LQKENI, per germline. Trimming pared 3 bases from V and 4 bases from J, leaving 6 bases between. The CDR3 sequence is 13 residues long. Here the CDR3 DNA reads TGTGCCAGCTCACCCGGGGTTAATGAAAAACTGTTTTTT. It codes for CASSPGVNEKLFF.

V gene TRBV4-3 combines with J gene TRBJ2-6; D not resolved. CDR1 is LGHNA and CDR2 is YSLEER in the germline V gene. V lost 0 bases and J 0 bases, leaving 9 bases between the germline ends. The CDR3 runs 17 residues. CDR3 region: CASSQEVSSSGANVLTF. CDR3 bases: TGCGCCAGCAGCCAAGAGGTTTCTAGCTCTGGGGCCAACGTCCTGACTTTC.

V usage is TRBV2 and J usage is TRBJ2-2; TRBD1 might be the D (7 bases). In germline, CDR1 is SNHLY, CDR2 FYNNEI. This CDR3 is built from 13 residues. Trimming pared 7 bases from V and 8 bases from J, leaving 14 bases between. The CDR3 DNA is TGTGCCAGCACAGGGGGGATTGGTGGGGAGCTGTTTTTT. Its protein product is CASTGGIGGELFF.

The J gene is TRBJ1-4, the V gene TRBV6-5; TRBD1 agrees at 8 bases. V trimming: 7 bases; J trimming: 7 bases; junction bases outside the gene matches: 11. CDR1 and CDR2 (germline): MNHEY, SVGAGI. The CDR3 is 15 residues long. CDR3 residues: CASTQTGELLEKLFF. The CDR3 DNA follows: TGTGCCAGCACTCAGACAGGGGAACTTCTTGAAAAACTGTTTTTT.

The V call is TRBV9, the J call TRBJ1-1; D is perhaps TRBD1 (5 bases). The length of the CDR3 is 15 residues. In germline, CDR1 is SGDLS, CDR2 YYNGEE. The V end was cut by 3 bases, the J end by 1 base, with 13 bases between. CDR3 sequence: CASSAAGNTNTEAFF. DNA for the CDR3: TGTGCCAGCAGCGCGGCAGGGAATACGAACACTGAAGCTTTCTTT. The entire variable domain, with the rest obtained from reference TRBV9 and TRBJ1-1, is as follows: DSGVTQTPKHLITATGQRVTLRCSPRSGDLSVYWYQQSLDQGLQFLIQYYNGEERAKGNILERFSAQQFPDLHSELNLSSLELGDSALYFCASSAAGNTNTEAFFGQGTRLTVV.